This T cell receptor beta chain came from a study of OX40 agonist ivuxolimab in advanced cancers. Study information: Dose-escalation patients had hepatocellular carcinoma, melanoma, renal cell or head and neck cancer. Points from the study as a whole: Antigens targeted by the expanded peripheral T cells were not determined.

A word on this clone: Its antigen is as yet unknown.

Exclusion of a patient followed from autoimmune disease history or systemic immunosuppression. Blood was sampled at baseline, cycle 4 day 1, and cycle 7 day 1. Here immunoSEQ multiplex PCR was the method, and the copy in TCRdb shows in-frame clones only, minus some. The repertoire has 75,000 to 100,000 clones, roughly 89% of them found once; the top ten carry 0.5% to 0.55%. The CDR3 loop spans 16 amino acids. Germline V gene data show CDR1 as MDHEN and CDR2 as SYDVKM. Trimming cost V 3 bases and J 4 bases, with 16 bases left between them. Sequencing was performed on CD4+ or CD8+ T cells sorted from blood, taken in a trial of the OX40 agonist ivuxolimab. V and J are TRBV28 and TRBJ1-5; no reliable D call. The clonotype originates from an adult with an advanced solid tumor such as melanoma, head and neck, liver or kidney cancer. The CDR3 DNA sequence: TGTGCCAGCAGTTTCGCCGGGTCGAGGGTAAATCAGCCCCAGCATTTT. Protein sequence: CASSFAGSRVNQPQHF.